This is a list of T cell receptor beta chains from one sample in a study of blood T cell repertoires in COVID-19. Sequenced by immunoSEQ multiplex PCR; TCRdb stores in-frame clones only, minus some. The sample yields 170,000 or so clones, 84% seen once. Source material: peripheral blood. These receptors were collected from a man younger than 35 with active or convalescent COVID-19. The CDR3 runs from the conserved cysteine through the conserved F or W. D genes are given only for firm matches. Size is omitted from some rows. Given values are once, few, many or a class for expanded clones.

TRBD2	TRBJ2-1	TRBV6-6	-	CASSPPGTSGSNEQFF	TGTGCCAGCAGCCCCCCCGGGACTAGCGGGAGTAATGAGCAGTTCTTC
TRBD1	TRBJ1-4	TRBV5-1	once	CASSPGGARDEKLFF	TGCGCCAGCAGCCCAGGGGGCGCGAGGGATGAAAAACTGTTTTTT
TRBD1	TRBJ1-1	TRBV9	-	CASSATGQGANTEAFF	TGTGCCAGCAGCGCAACGGGACAGGGGGCCAACACTGAAGCTTTCTTT
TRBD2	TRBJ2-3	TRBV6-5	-	CASRVLAGGQDTQYF	TGTGCCAGCAGGGTACTAGCGGGGGGGCAAGATACGCAGTATTTT
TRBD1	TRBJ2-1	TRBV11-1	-	CASSFGQGNNEQFF	TGTGCCAGCAGCTTTGGACAGGGAAACAATGAGCAGTTCTTC
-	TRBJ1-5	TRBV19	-	CASSIWTASNQPQHF	TGTGCCAGTAGTATCTGGACAGCTAGCAATCAGCCCCAGCATTTT
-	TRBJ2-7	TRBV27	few	CASSSRLSSYEQYF	TGTGCCAGCAGTTCCCGACTTAGCTCCTACGAGCAGTACTTC
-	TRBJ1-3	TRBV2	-	CASRGQRSSGNTIYF	TGTGCCAGCAGAGGACAGCGCAGCTCTGGAAACACCATATATTTT
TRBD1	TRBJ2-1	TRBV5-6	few	CASSLVQGAGEQFF	TGTGCCAGCAGCTTGGTTCAGGGGGCGGGTGAGCAGTTCTTC
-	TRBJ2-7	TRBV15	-	CATSRDRASYEQYF	TGTGCCACCAGCAGAGACAGGGCCTCCTACGAGCAGTACTTC
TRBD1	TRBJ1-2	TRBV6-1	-	CASSEPGQGFYTF	TGTGCCAGCAGTGAGCCGGGACAGGGATTCTACACCTTC
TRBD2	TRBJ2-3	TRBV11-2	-	CASSLEGKGTSGNSTDTQYF	TGTGCCAGCAGCTTAGAGGGGAAGGGGACTAGCGGTAACTCCACAGATACGCAGTATTTT
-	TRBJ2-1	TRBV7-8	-	CASSLATGKPYNEQFF	TGTGCCAGCAGCTTAGCTACAGGGAAACCTTACAATGAGCAGTTCTTC
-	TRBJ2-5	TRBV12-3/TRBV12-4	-	CASSLGGATTQYF	TGTGCCAGCAGTTTAGGCGGTGCCACGACCCAGTACTTC
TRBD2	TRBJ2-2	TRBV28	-	CASSSSGGATGELFF	TGTGCCAGCAGTTCAAGCGGGGGCGCCACCGGGGAGCTGTTTTTT
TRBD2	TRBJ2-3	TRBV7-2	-	CASSLGGRARSTDTQYF	TGTGCCAGCAGCTTAGGGGGGAGGGCCCGAAGCACAGATACGCAGTATTTT
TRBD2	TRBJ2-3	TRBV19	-	CASTSSGGLGDTQYF	TGTGCCAGTACGAGTAGCGGGGGCCTGGGAGATACGCAGTATTTT
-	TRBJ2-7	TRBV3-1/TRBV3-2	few	CASSRGRGQYF	TGTGCCAGCAGCAGAGGACGGGGTCAGTACTTC
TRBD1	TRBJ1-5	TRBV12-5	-	CASGSRTGEYSNQPQHF	TGTGCTAGTGGTTCCCGGACAGGAGAATATAGCAATCAGCCCCAGCATTTT
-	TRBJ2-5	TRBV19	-	CASSVDGGRETQYF	TGTGCCAGTAGTGTCGACGGAGGGAGAGAGACCCAGTACTTC
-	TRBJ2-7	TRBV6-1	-	CASTEGALNYEQYF	TGTGCCAGCACGGAGGGGGCCCTCAACTACGAGCAGTACTTC
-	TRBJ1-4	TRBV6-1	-	CASSDDVRKWRTNEKLFF	TGTGCCAGCAGTGACGACGTTCGAAAGTGGAGAACTAATGAAAAACTGTTTTTT
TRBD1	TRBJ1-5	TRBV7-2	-	CASSLPTGTRPQHF	TGTGCCAGCAGCTTACCGACAGGGACTCGGCCCCAGCATTTT
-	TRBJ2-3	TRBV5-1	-	CASSPNLLGTSTDTQYF	TGCGCCAGCAGCCCGAACCTCCTCGGGACTAGCACAGATACGCAGTATTTT
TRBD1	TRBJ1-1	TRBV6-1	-	CASSDTGVPVNTEAFF	TGTGCCAGCAGTGACACAGGGGTCCCTGTGAACACTGAAGCTTTCTTT
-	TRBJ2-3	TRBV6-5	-	CASSDSSVSTDTQYF	TGTGCCAGCAGTGACTCTAGCGTATCCACAGATACGCAGTATTTT
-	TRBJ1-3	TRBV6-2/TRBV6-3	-	CASSRGGGNTIYF	TGTGCCAGCAGCCGAGGCGGGGGAAACACCATATATTTT
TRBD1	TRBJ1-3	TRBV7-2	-	CASSPTGVPTGNTIYF	TGTGCCAGCAGCCCCACAGGGGTCCCTACTGGAAACACCATATATTTT
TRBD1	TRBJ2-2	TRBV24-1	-	CATRGQGITGELFF	TGTGCCACCCGGGGACAGGGGATCACCGGGGAGCTGTTTTTT
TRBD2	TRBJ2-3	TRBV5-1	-	CASSLDTSGGTNTQYF	TGCGCCAGCAGCTTGGACACTAGCGGGGGTACGAATACGCAGTATTTT
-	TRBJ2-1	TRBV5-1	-	CASSPTNNRGGSEQFF	TGCGCCAGCAGCCCGACAAACAACAGGGGAGGCAGTGAGCAGTTCTTC
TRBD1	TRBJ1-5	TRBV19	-	CASSGTGGNQPQHF	TGTGCCAGTAGTGGGACAGGGGGTAATCAGCCCCAGCATTTT
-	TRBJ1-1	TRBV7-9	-	CASSLAGSGTEAFF	TGTGCCAGCAGCTTAGCGGGCTCGGGGACTGAAGCTTTCTTT
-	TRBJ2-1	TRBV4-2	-	CASSKDGERYNEQFF	TGTGCCAGCAGTAAAGACGGGGAGAGATACAATGAGCAGTTCTTC
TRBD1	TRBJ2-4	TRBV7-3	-	CASSHTDRGKLSKNIQYF	TGTGCCAGCAGCCACACTGACAGGGGAAAGTTGTCCAAAAACATTCAGTACTTC
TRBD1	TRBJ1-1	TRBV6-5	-	CASSRAGGTEAFF	TGTGCCAGCAGTAGAGCAGGGGGCACTGAAGCTTTCTTT
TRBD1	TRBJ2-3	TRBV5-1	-	CASSLRTGSDTQYF	TGCGCCAGCAGCTTACGGACAGGGTCAGATACGCAGTATTTT
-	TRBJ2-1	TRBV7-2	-	CASSLVGSGYNEQFF	TGTGCCAGCAGCTTAGTCGGTAGCGGATACAATGAGCAGTTCTTC
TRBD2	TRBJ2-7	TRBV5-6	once	CASSPLGLDEQYF	TGTGCCAGCAGCCCCCTGGGACTAGACGAGCAGTACTTC
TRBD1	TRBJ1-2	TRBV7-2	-	CASSLEWTGPYGYTF	TGTGCCAGCAGCTTAGAGTGGACAGGCCCCTATGGCTACACCTTC
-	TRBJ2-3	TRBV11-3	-	CASSSTIAETSTDTQYF	TGTGCCAGCAGCTCCACAATAGCGGAGACTAGCACAGATACGCAGTATTTT
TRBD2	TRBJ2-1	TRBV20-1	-	CSASPPGGRAYNEQFF	TGCAGTGCTAGTCCCCCGGGGGGGCGGGCGTACAATGAGCAGTTCTTC